Below are 3 T cell receptor beta chains sequenced from a single sample in a study of cytomegalovirus exposure and HLA in healthy donors (TCRdb year 2017). The library was made by the immunoSEQ multiplex PCR assay. For the multiplex PCR, a mixture combining 60 forward primers for TCR Vbeta segments and 13 reverse primers for TCR Jbeta segments was used. Held by TCRdb, this immuneACCESS table contains in-frame sequences only and omits some clones. Under half of the omission traces to an unresolved V gene where checked; the cause of the rest is unknown. For this sample there are 100,000 to 150,000 clones; roughly 76% appear just once. The ten largest clonotypes hold over 2.5% of the sample. The sequenced material came from PBMCs. These receptors all come from a woman aged 45-65 years in good health and CMV-seronegative.

The chain combines TRBV11-2 with TRBJ1-4; TRBD1 is a possible D gene (6 bases). CDR1 is SGHAT, CDR2 FQNNGV, per germline. V gave up 7 bases and J gave up 7 bases, with 10 bases separating them. The CDR3 covers 12 residues. The CDR3 DNA is TGTGCCAGCAACAGGGTCGGTGAAAAACTGTTTTTT. It specifies CASNRVGEKLFF.

V gene TRBV5-1 combines with J gene TRBJ2-1; 12 bases are shared with TRBD2. This CDR3 has 15 residues. Per germline, CDR1 SGHRS and CDR2 YFSETQ. V lost 4 bases to trimming and J lost 4 bases; unmatched junction nucleotides: 3. CDR3 in amino acids: CASSTGLAGYNEQFF. The CDR3 coding sequence is TGCGCCAGCAGCACAGGACTAGCGGGATACAATGAGCAGTTCTTC.

There are a few counts of this clone. The chain links TRBV14 to TRBJ1-2; maybe TRBD1 (6 bases). Germline CDR1 reads SGHDN; CDR2 reads FVKESK. With 0 bases removed from V and 2 bases from J, the gap between germline ends came to 10 bases. This CDR3 is built from 15 residues. CDR3 in amino acids: CASSQDLQGNYGYTF. DNA of the CDR3: TGTGCCAGCAGCCAAGATCTTCAGGGGAACTATGGCTACACCTTC.